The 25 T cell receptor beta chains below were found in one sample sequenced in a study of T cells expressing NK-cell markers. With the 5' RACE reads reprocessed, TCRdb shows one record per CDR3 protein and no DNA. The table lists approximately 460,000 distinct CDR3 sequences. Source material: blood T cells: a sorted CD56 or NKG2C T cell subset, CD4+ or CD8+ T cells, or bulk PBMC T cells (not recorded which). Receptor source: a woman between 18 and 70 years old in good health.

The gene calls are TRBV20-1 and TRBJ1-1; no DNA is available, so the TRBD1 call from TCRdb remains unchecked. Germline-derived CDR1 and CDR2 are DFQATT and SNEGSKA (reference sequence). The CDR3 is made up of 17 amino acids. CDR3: CSVPRGVGTDLNTEAFF.

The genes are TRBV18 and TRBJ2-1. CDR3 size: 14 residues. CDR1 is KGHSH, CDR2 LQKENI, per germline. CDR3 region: CASSPVGLNNEQFF.

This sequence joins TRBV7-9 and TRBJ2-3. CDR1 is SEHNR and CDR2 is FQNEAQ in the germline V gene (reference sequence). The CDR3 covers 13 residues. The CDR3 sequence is CADTSRLTDTQYF. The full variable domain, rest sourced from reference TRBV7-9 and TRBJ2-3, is DTGVSQNPRHKITKRGQNVTFRCDPISEHNRLYWYRQTLGQGPEFLTYFQNEAQLEKSRLLSDRFSAERPKGSFSTLEIQRTEQGDSAMYLCADTSRLTDTQYFGPGTRLTVL.

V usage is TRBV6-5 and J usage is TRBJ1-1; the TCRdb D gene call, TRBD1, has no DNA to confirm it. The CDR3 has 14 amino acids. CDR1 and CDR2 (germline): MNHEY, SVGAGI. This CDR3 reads CASSWDRGNTEAFF.

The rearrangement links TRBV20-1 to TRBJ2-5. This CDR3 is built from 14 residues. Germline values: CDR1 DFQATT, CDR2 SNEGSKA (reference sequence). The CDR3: CSAPHSFQGGTQYF.

CDR3 sequence reads: CSARANRPGNQPQHF. The V gene is TRBV20-1, the J gene TRBJ1-5. Germline V gene data show CDR1 as DFQATT and CDR2 as SNEGSKA (reference sequence). The CDR3 runs to 15 residues.

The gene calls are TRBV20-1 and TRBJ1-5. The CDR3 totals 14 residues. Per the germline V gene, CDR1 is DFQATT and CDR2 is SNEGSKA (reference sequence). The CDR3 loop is CSARGFVGNQPQHF.

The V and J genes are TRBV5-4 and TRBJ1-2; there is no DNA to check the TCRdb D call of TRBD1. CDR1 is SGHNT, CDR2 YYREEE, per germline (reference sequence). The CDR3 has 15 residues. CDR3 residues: CASSPRDRSNYGYTF. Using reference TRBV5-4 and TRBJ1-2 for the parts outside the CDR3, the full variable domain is ETGVTQSPTHLIKTRGQQVTLRCSSQSGHNTVSWYQQALGQGPQFIFQYYREEENGRGNFPPRFSGLQFPNYSSELNVNALELDDSALYLCASSPRDRSNYGYTFGSGTRLTVV.

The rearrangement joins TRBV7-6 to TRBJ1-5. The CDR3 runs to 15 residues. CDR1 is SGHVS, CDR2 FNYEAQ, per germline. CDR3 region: CASSPDLGSNQPQHF.

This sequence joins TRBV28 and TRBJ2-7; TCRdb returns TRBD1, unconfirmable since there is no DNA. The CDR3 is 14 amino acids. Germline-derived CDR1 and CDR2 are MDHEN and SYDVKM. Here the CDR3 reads CASSYTGAGYEQYF.

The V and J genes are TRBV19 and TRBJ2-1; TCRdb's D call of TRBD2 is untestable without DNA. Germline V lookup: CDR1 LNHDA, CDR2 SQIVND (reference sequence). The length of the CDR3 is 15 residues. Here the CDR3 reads CASTTSGSRYNEQFF.

CDR3 sequence: CASSRARATDTQYF. The V call is TRBV12-3 or TRBV12-4, the J call TRBJ2-3; there is no DNA to check the TCRdb D call of TRBD1. The CDR3 consists of 14 residues.

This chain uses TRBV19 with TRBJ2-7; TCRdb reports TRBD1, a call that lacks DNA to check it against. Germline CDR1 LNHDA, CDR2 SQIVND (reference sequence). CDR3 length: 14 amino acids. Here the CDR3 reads CASIPGPGTYEQYF.

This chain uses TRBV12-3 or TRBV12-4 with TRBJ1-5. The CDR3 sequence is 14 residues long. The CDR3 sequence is CASSLLGSNQPQHF.

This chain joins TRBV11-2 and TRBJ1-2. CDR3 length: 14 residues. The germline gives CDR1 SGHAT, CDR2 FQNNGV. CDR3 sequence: CASSPSGDFYGYTF.

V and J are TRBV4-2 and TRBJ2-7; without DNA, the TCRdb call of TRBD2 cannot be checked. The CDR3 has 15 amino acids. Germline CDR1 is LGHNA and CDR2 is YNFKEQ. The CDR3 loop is CASSQGLAGVNEQYF.

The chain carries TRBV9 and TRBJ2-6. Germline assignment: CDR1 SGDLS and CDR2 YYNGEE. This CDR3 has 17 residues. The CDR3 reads CASSPYDPGSGANVLTF.

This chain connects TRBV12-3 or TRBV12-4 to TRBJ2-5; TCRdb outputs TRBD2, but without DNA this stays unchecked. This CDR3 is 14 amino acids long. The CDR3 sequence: CASSPSAVQETQYF.

The CDR3 protein is CASSPRPELRERHEQFF. The chain uses TRBV7-2 and TRBJ2-1; checking the TCRdb D call of TRBD2 is not possible without DNA. The germline V gene has CDR1 SGHTA and CDR2 FQGNSA. The CDR3 loop spans 17 amino acids.

CDR3 in amino acids: CASSPPGQGGGEQFF. V usage is TRBV7-3 and J usage is TRBJ2-1; TCRdb picks TRBD1, but there is no DNA to check that call. There are 15 residues in the CDR3. From germline, CDR1 is SGHTA and CDR2 FQGTGA. Variable domain in full (rest from reference TRBV7-3 and TRBJ2-1): GAGVSQTPSNKVTEKGKYVELRCDPISGHTALYWYRQSLGQGPEFLIYFQGTGAADDSGLPNDRFFAVRPEGSVSTLKIQRTERGDSAVYLCASSPPGQGGGEQFFGPGTRLTVL.

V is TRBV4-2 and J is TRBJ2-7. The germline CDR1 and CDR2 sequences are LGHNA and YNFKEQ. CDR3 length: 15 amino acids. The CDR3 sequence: CASSQDLTWNYEQYF.

The CDR3 region is CASSLESYYGYTF. This sequence joins TRBV5-1 and TRBJ1-2. Germline values: CDR1 SGHRS, CDR2 YFSETQ. The CDR3 length is 13 residues.

CDR3 sequence reads: CSARWGGLTDTQYF. V is TRBV20-1 and J is TRBJ2-3; as DNA is missing, the TRBD1 call by TCRdb cannot be tested. CDR1 is DFQATT, CDR2 SNEGSKA, per germline (reference sequence). The CDR3 spans 14 residues.

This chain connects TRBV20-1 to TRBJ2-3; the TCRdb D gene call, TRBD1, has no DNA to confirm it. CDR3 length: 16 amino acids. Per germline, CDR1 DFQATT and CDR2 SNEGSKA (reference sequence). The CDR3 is CSASPRTGQGADTQYF.

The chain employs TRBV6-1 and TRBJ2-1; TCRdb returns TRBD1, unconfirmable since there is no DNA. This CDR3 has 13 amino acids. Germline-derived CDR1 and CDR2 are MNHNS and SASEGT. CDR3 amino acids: CASSRGGHNEQFF.